This TCR beta chain was recovered during a study of T cell responses to AZD1222 COVID-19 vaccine. Generated by immunoSEQ multiplex PCR, the TCRdb table keeps only in-frame clones and is missing some. The sample records 110,000 or so clones, approximately 89% being singletons. Sequences were derived from peripheral blood, sampled 28 days after the second AZD1222 dose. The receptor was isolated from an adult who received the AZD1222 COVID-19 vaccine.

CDR3 in DNA: TGCAGCGTCCAGGGGGCGCTGAATTCACCCCTCCACTTT. It specifies CSVQGALNSPLHF. The rearrangement uses TRBV29-1 and TRBJ1-6; TRBD1 aligns across 8 bases. V shed 6 bases and J 7 bases; nucleotides not matched to a gene: 5. The CDR3 extends over 13 amino acids. Germline values: CDR1 SQVTM, CDR2 ANQGSEA.